This TCR beta chain was obtained from a study of blood T cells in healthy people across ages. Alongside a J-beta primer mix, a sample-barcoded 5' primer served in a second PCR lasting roughly 7 to 12 cycles. Researchers report that a template-switch adaptor with 12 random nucleotides tagged each cDNA molecule. MiXCR, run by TCRdb on the 5' RACE reads, gives a single entry per CDR3 protein. This sample has around 690,000 distinct CDR3 sequences, with roughly three fifths found just once. V was cut by 3 bases and J by 7 bases, with 6 bases left in between. Germline CDR1 is KGHSH and CDR2 is LQKENI. This CDR3 has 11 amino acids.

This sequence was found in a man between 60 and 75 years old in good health. V gene TRBV18 combines with J gene TRBJ2-5; no definite D call. Sequenced material: blood. The CDR3 nucleotides are TGTGCCAGCTCACCCCAGAGGACCCAGTACTTC. Its protein product is CASSPQRTQYF.